The 16 T cell receptor beta chains below all came from one sample that was sequenced in a study of T cell repertoires in cytomegalovirus infection. Their specific antigens are unknown. Using its own MiXCR run on the reads, TCRdb lists one record per CDR3 protein. The sample yields 250,000 to 300,000 distinct CDR3 sequences, approximately 22% seen once. The starting material was cultured PBMCs, obtained from culture after CMV antigen stimulation. The origin of the receptors is a human donor in good health (CMV status not recorded). Some clones in this sample may be carry-over from other donors' samples.

This clonotype has at least ten counts. The chain employs TRBV7-8 and TRBJ2-2; 7 nucleotides line up with TRBD1. Germline values: CDR1 SGHVS, CDR2 FQNEAQ. V lost 2 bases to trimming and J lost 4 bases; unmatched junction nucleotides: 4. The CDR3 totals 15 residues. The CDR3 region has the DNA TGTGCCAGCAGCTTACAGGGGGTTGGCACCGGGGAGCTGTTTTTT. Protein sequence: CASSLQGVGTGELFF.

This clonotype was seen a few times. The chain employs TRBV19 and TRBJ1-1; a weak D match, TRBD1 (5 bases). V was trimmed by 3 bases and J by 1 base, leaving 9 bases between them. The germline V gene encodes CDR1 LNHDA and CDR2 SQIVND (reference sequence). This CDR3 is built from 14 residues. CDR3 nucleotide sequence: TGTGCCAGTAGTATGGCCGGGACGAACACTGAAGCTTTCTTT. Residues: CASSMAGTNTEAFF.

This clonotype was found many times. This chain joins TRBV7-2 and TRBJ2-3; 11 bases fit TRBD2. Germline values: CDR1 SGHTA, CDR2 FQGNSA. V was pared by 3 bases and J by 6 bases, with 11 bases of the junction left unmatched. There are 17 residues in the CDR3. The CDR3 DNA is TGTGCCAGCAGCTTCCTCCGCACTAGCGGGAGAACGGATACGCAGTATTTT. Translating gives CASSFLRTSGRTDTQYF.

The V call is TRBV19, the J call TRBJ2-1, with D uncertain. This CDR3 is 14 amino acids long. The germline V gene has CDR1 LNHDA and CDR2 SQIVND (reference sequence). The ends were cut back, 6 bases at V and 7 bases at J, with 16 bases in the middle. The chain's CDR3 is CASRNPGDVNEQFF. The CDR3 DNA reads as TGTGCCAGTAGGAACCCGGGTGATGTGAATGAGCAGTTCTTC.

This clonotype showed up just a few times. The chain uses TRBV11-1 and TRBJ1-5; the D gene is possibly TRBD1 (5 bases). The ends were cut back, 4 bases at V and 5 bases at J, with 27 bases in the middle. This CDR3 comprises 19 residues. CDR1 SGHAT and CDR2 FQDESV come from the germline V gene (reference sequence). The CDR3 region is CASSYQKPGTEGGDQPQHF. As DNA, the CDR3 is TGTGCCAGCAGCTATCAGAAGCCCGGGACTGAAGGAGGGGATCAGCCCCAGCATTTT.

This chain uses TRBV28 with TRBJ1-5; no firm D call. Germline V gene lookup returns CDR1 MDHEN and CDR2 SYDVKM. The CDR3 has 13 residues. V gave up 8 bases and J gave up 2 bases, with 10 bases separating them. Here the CDR3 DNA reads TGTGCCAGCCTGAACTTAGGCAATCAGCCCCAGCATTTT. Translation gives CASLNLGNQPQHF.

V and J are TRBV7-9 and TRBJ2-3; 8 bases fit TRBD1. This CDR3 comprises 20 residues. Losses at the gene ends were 2 bases for V and 0 bases for J; bases not matched to a gene: 16. The germline CDR1 and CDR2 sequences are SEHNR and FQNEAQ (reference sequence). The DNA for the CDR3 is TGTGCCAGCAGCTTATCAACAGGGGGTGGCGGCCCCCATAGCACAGATACGCAGTATTTT. Translated: CASSLSTGGGGPHSTDTQYF.

The chain links TRBV27 to TRBJ2-1; TRBD2 agrees at 7 bases. CDR3 size: 15 residues. CDR1 and CDR2 (germline): MNHEY, SMNVEV (reference sequence). J gave up 7 bases and V 3 bases, and 9 bases lay outside the gene matches. DNA of the CDR3: TGTGCCAGCAGTTTCGGGACTACGGCTAAGAATGAGCAGTTCTTC. Protein: CASSFGTTAKNEQFF.

V usage is TRBV28 and J usage is TRBJ1-5; D is uncertain. CDR3 length: 15 amino acids. CDR1 MDHEN and CDR2 SYDVKM come from the germline V gene. V shed 2 bases and J shed 1 base, with 9 bases lying between them. CDR3 in amino acids: CASSLPERSNQPQHF. For the CDR3, the DNA is TGTGCCAGCAGTTTACCGGAGAGGAGCAATCAGCCCCAGCATTTT. Drawing the rest from reference TRBV28 and TRBJ1-5, the complete variable domain is DVKVTQSSRYLVKRTGEKVFLECVQDMDHENMFWYRQDPGLGLRLIYFSYDVKMKEKGDIPEGYSVSREKKERFSLILESASTNQTSMYLCASSLPERSNQPQHFGDGTRLSIL.

The chain joins TRBV19 to TRBJ2-5, with 8 bases lining up with TRBD1. The CDR3 runs to 14 residues. From germline, CDR1 is LNHDA and CDR2 SQIVND (reference sequence). The V and J ends lost 4 bases and 5 bases, in that order; junction bases with no gene match: 6. The CDR3 sequence is CASSTRGLGETQYF. The CDR3 DNA reads TGTGCCAGTAGTACCAGGGGGCTTGGGGAGACCCAGTACTTC.

The chain joins TRBV23-1 to TRBJ2-3; possibly TRBD1 for D (7 bases). TRBV23-1 is recorded as an ORF, its role being uncertain. This CDR3 comprises 19 residues. V was cut by 0 bases and J by 2 bases, with 21 bases left in between. CDR3 nucleotides: TGCGCCAGCAGTCAATCGAGGGGACAGTCGATAGCGGTCACAGATACGCAGTATTTT. Protein sequence: CASSQSRGQSIAVTDTQYF.

This clonotype was seen at least ten times. The chain joins TRBV7-2 to TRBJ2-1; 9 nucleotides align to TRBD2. V shed 4 bases, J shed 0 bases, and the junction held 19 bases outside the gene matches. The CDR3 has 21 residues. The germline gives CDR1 SGHTA, CDR2 FQGNSA. The CDR3 sequence is CASSYPKTGLAALSSYNEQFF. CDR3 in DNA: TGTGCCAGCAGCTACCCAAAGACGGGACTAGCAGCCCTGAGCTCCTACAATGAGCAGTTCTTC.

This clonotype was picked up many times. The V call is TRBV6-1, the J call TRBJ2-5, with TRBD2 matching over 13 bases. This CDR3 is 14 amino acids long. J gave up 5 bases and V 7 bases, and 4 bases lay outside the gene matches. Germline V lookup: CDR1 MNHNS, CDR2 SASEGT. For the CDR3, the DNA is TGTGCCAGCACCTGGACTAGCGGGAGTGAGACCCAGTACTTC. This encodes CASTWTSGSETQYF.

This clonotype has ten or more counts. The chain couples TRBV7-2 to TRBJ1-1; D may be TRBD1 (5 bases). This CDR3 has 13 amino acids. Per the germline V gene, CDR1 is SGHTA and CDR2 is FQGNSA. Trimming took 7 bases from V and 4 from J, leaving 13 bases between them. The CDR3 loop is CASTLTTVTEAFF. The CDR3 DNA sequence: TGTGCCAGCACCCTCACGACAGTCACTGAAGCTTTCTTT.

This clonotype turned up a few times. V and J are TRBV6-8 and TRBJ2-3; D possibly corresponds to TRBD2 (6 bases). The length of the CDR3 is 17 residues. Germline assignment: CDR1 MNHGY and CDR2 SAAAGT. V was cut by 2 bases and J by 2 bases, with 17 bases left in between. The CDR3 region is CASSYGTRPLDTDTQYF. Here the CDR3 DNA reads TGTGCCAGCAGTTACGGGACTCGACCTCTTGACACAGATACGCAGTATTTT.

This clonotype was detected a few times. The chain combines TRBV6-5 with TRBJ1-6; D not resolved. The CDR3 is 12 amino acids. Trimming stripped 7 bases from V and 7 bases from J, with 8 bases between. From germline, CDR1 is MNHEY and CDR2 SVGAGI. In nucleotides, the CDR3 is TGTGCCAGCAAGTTAGGGAATTCACCCCTCCACTTT. Protein product: CASKLGNSPLHF.